The 7 T cell receptor beta chains reported below all come from one sample, sequenced in a study of CD4 T cells in relation to SARS-CoV-2 and coronaviruses (dated by TCRdb to the early 2020s). CD4+ T cells from unexposed donors were collected before the COVID-19 pandemic (2011-2018). Following 10 days of culture, the EasySep CD4+ T cell isolation kit was used to isolate CD4+ T cells. Library generation was performed with the immunoSEQ multiplex PCR assay. TCRdb retrieved this table from immuneACCESS and kept in-frame rearrangements only. Not all clones are present; in checked studies, unresolved V genes account for under half, and no reason is known for the remainder. The sample table records about 21,000 clones; about 80% of these occur just once. The ten largest clones add up to roughly 12% of the sample. Their antigens are not known. Sequenced input: CD4+ T cells from PBMCs, cultured in vitro. These TCRs come from a human donor in good health.

The chain is built from TRBV5-1 and TRBJ2-5; the match to TRBD1 covers 9 bases. Germline V gives CDR1 SGHRS, CDR2 YFSETQ. Trimming took 4 bases from V and 5 from J; bases not matched to a gene: 12. CDR3 size: 16 residues. This chain's CDR3 is CASSKFPGQGTETQYF. In nucleotides, the CDR3 is TGCGCCAGCAGCAAATTTCCGGGACAGGGAACGGAGACCCAGTACTTC. The full variable domain, rest sourced from reference TRBV5-1 and TRBJ2-5, is KAGVTQTPRYLIKTRGQQVTLSCSPISGHRSVSWYQQTPGQGLQFLFEYFSETQRNKGNFPGRFSGRQFSNSRSEMNVSTLELGDSALYLCASSKFPGQGTETQYFGPGTRLLVL.

This CDR3 is CASSYSADRPQSAQHF. In nucleotides, the CDR3 is TGTGCCAGCAGTTACTCGGCGGATCGGCCCCAATCGGCCCAGCATTTT. The V gene is TRBV6-5, the J gene TRBJ1-5; no clear D gene. The CDR3 extends over 16 amino acids. Trimming stripped 0 bases from V and 11 bases from J, with 20 bases between. Germline V lookup: CDR1 MNHEY, CDR2 SVGAGI.

The chain joins TRBV4-1 to TRBJ2-7, with 7 positions matching TRBD1. Trimming cost V 2 bases and J 0 bases; bases outside gene matches: 7. The CDR3 runs to 16 residues. CDR1 MGHRA and CDR2 YSYEKL come from the germline V gene. In DNA form, the CDR3 reads TGCGCCAGCAGCCAAACTGCGACAGGGTTCTCCTACGAGCAGTACTTC. Amino acids: CASSQTATGFSYEQYF.

The chain carries TRBV5-1 and TRBJ2-1; possibly TRBD1 for D (6 bases). V lost 0 bases and J lost 7, with 11 bases in between. This CDR3 contains 14 residues. Per the germline V gene, CDR1 is SGHRS and CDR2 is YFSETQ. The CDR3 DNA sequence: TGCGCCAGCAGCTTGGACGCAGGGGATAATGAGCAGTTCTTC. Translating it yields CASSLDAGDNEQFF.

J is TRBJ2-7 and V is TRBV21-1; no DNA check was done on the table's D call, TRBD2. TRBV21-1 is recorded as a pseudogene. The CDR3 sequence is 15 residues long. The CDR3, as DNA: TGTGCCAGCAGCAAAGAGGCACTCCCCCGGGTCGAGCAGTACTTC. Translation gives CASSKEALPRVEQYF.

This clone has only a few counts. The chain combines TRBV5-1 with TRBJ2-1; 7 bases line up with TRBD2. V lost 3 bases and J lost 6; bases outside the gene matches: 9. CDR1 is SGHRS, CDR2 YFSETQ, per germline. The CDR3 loop spans 15 amino acids. For the CDR3, the DNA is TGCGCCAGCAGCTGGGGATTGGGGGGGGGCAATGAGCAGTTCTTC. This codes for CASSWGLGGGNEQFF.

The chain employs TRBV24-1 and TRBJ2-5; 7 bases are a match to TRBD1. V was clipped by 4 bases and J by 5 bases; unmatched bases: 6. Germline CDR1 KGHDR, CDR2 SFDVKD. This CDR3 region has 14 residues. The CDR3 DNA sequence: TGTGCCACCAGTGAGACAGGGTCGTGGGAGACCCAGTACTTC. Protein product: CATSETGSWETQYF.